The text below deals with one TCR beta chain. What it recognizes is unknown. Three pairs of healthy female monozygous twins were the donors. This sample stems from a study of identical twins' blood T cells. Points from the study as a whole: Top TCRbeta clonotypes were shared more with twin than unrelated donors. Twins shared about as many clonotypes as their cloneset sizes predicted.

CDR3 length equals 12 residues. CDR1 is DFQATT, CDR2 SNEGSKA, per germline (reference sequence). V shed 3 bases and J shed 6 bases, with 9 bases lying between them. Libraries were made from RNA as TCR cDNA, using a modified protocol. From the 5' RACE reads, TCRdb called clonotypes with MiXCR, one entry per CDR3 protein. The sample lists 400,000 or so distinct CDR3 sequences, 28% occurring once. Sequencing used PBMCs. The chain is built from TRBV20-1 and TRBJ1-5; D unclear. The sequence was collected from a woman aged 18 to 55 in good health. This CDR3 reads CSARRFGQPQHF. The CDR3 nucleotides are TGCAGTGCTAGGCGGTTTGGTCAGCCCCAGCATTTT.